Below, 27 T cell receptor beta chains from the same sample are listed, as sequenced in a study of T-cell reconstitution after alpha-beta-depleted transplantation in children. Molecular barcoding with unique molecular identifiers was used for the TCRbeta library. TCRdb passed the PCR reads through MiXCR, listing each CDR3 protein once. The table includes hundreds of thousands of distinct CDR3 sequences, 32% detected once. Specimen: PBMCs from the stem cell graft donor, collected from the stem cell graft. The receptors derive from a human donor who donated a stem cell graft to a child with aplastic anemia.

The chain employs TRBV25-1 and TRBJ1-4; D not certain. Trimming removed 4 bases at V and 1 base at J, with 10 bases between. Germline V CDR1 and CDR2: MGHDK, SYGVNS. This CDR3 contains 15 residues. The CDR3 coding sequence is TGTGCCAGCAGTGGACGGCGGGGAACTAATGAAAAACTGTTTTTT. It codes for CASSGRRGTNEKLFF.

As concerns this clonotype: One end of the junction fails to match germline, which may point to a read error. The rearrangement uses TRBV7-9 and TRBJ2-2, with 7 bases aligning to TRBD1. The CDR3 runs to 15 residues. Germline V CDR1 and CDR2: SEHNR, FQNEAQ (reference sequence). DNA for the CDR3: TGTGCCAGCAGCCTCGGACAGGCGAACACCGGGGACCTGTTTTTT. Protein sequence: CASSLGQANTGDLFF. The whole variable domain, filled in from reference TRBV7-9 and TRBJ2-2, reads DTGVSQNPRHKITKRGQNVTFRCDPISEHNRLYWYRQTLGQGPEFLTYFQNEAQLEKSRLLSDRFSAERPKGSFSTLEIQRTEQGDSAMYLCASSLGQANTGDLFFGEGSRLTVL.

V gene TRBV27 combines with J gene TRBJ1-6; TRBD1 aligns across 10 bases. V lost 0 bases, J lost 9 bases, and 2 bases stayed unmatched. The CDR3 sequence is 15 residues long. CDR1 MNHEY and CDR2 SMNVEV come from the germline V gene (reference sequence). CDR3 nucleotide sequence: TGTGCCAGCAGTTTATCGACAGGGGGCGGTTCACCCCTCCACTTT. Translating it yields CASSLSTGGGSPLHF.

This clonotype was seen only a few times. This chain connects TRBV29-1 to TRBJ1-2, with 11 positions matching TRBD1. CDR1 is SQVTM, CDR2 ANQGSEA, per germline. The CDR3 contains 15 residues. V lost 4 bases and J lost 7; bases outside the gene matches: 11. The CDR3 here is CSVGTGGPSIGGYTF. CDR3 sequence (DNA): TGCAGCGTTGGGACAGGGGGCCCCAGTATCGGTGGCTACACCTTC.

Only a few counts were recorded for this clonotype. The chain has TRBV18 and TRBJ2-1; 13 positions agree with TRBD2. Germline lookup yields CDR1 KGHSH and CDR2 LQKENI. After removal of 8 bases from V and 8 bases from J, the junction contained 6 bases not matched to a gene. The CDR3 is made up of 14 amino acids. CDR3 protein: CASRTSGSEYEQFF. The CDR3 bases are TGTGCCAGCCGGACTAGCGGGAGCGAGTATGAGCAGTTCTTC.

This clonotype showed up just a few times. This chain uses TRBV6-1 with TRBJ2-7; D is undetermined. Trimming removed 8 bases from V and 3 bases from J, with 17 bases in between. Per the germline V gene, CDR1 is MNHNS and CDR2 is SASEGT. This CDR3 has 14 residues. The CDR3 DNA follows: TGTGCCAGCTCTGAGTCTCAAGCCAGCTACGAGCAGTACTTC. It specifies CASSESQASYEQYF.

CDR3: CASSASGSGQETQYF. The CDR3 DNA sequence: TGTGCCAGCAGCGCTAGCGGGAGTGGACAAGAGACCCAGTACTTC. The chain links TRBV9 to TRBJ2-5, with 10 bases lining up with TRBD2. The CDR3 spans 15 residues. CDR1 and CDR2 from the germline V gene are SGDLS and YYNGEE. V was clipped by 3 bases and J by 2 bases; unmatched bases: 4.

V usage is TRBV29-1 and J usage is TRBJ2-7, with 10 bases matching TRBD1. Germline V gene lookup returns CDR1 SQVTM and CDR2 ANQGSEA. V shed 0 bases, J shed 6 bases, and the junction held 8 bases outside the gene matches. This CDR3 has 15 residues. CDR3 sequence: CSVEERGTGVREQYF. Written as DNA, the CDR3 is TGCAGCGTTGAAGAGAGGGGGACAGGGGTCCGCGAGCAGTACTTC.

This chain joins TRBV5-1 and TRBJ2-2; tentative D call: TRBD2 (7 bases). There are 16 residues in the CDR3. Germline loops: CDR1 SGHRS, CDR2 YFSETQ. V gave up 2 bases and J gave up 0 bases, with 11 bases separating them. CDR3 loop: CASSLKGGPNTGELFF. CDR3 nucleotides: TGCGCCAGCAGCTTAAAGGGGGGGCCGAACACCGGGGAGCTGTTTTTT.

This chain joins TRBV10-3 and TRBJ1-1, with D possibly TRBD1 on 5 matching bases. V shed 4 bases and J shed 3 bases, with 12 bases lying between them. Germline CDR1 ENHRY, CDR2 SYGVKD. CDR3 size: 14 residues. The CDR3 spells CAISVARADTEAFF. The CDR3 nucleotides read TGTGCCATCAGTGTAGCCAGGGCGGACACTGAAGCTTTCTTT.

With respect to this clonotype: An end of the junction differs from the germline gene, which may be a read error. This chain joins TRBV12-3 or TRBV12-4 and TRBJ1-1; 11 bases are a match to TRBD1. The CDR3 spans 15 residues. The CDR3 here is CASSSRTGGSTEAFF. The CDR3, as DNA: TGTGCCAGCAGTTCCCGGACAGGGGGCTCAACTGAGGCTTTCTTT.

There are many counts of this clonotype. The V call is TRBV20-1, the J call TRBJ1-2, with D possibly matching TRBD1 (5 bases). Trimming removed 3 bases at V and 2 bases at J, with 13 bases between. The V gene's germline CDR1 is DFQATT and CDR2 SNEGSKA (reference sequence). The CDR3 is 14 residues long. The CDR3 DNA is TGCAGTGCTAGGAAGGGGATGCGGAACTATGGCTACACCTTC. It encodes CSARKGMRNYGYTF.

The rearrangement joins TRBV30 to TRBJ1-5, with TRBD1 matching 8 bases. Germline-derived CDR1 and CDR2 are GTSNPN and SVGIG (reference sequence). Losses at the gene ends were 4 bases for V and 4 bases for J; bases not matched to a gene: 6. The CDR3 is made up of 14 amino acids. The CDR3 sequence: CAWKAGTGNQPQHF. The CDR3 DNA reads TGTGCCTGGAAGGCGGGGACAGGTAATCAGCCCCAGCATTTT.

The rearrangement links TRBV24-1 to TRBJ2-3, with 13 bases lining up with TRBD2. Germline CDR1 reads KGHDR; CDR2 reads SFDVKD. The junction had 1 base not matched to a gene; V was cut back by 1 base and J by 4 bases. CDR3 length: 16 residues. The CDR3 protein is CATSDLLAGGPDTQYF. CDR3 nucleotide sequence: TGTGCCACCAGTGATTTACTAGCGGGAGGGCCAGATACGCAGTATTTT.

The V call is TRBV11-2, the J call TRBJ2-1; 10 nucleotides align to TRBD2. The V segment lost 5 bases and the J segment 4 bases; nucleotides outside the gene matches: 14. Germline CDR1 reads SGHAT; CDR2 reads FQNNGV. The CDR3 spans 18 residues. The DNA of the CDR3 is TGTGCCAGCAGCAACCGTAGCGGGAGGAGTACGGGTTACAATGAGCAGTTCTTC. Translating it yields CASSNRSGRSTGYNEQFF.

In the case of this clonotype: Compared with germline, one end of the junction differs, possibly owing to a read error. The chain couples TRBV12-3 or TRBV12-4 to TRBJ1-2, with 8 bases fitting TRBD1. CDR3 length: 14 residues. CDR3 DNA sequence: TGTGCCAGCTTCGTGGAGGACAGGGATTATGGCTACACCTTT. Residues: CASFVEDRDYGYTF.

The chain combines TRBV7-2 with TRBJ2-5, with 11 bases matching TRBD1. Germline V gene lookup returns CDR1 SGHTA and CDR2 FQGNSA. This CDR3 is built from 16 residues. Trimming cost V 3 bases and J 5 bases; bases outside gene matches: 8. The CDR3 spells CASSFRDRGAGETQYF. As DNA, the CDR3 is TGTGCCAGCAGCTTCCGGGACAGGGGGGCAGGGGAGACCCAGTACTTC. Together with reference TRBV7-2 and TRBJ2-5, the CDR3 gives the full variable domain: GAGVSQSPSNKVTEKGKDVELRCDPISGHTALYWYRQSLGQGLEFLIYFQGNSAPDKSGLPSDRFSAERTGGSVSTLTIQRTQQEDSAVYLCASSFRDRGAGETQYFGPGTRLLVL.

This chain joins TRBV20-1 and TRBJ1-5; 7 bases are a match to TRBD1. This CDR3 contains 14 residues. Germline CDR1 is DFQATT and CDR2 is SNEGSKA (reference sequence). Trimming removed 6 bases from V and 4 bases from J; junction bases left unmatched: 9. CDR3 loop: CSARDSWSNQPQHF. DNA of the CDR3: TGCAGTGCGAGGGACAGTTGGAGTAATCAGCCCCAGCATTTT.

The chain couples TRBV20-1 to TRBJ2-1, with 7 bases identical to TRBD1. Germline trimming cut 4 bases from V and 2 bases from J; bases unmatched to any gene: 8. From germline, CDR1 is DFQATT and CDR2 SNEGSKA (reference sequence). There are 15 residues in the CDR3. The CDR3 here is CSATDRSAAYNEQFF. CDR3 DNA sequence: TGCAGTGCTACGGACAGGTCCGCCGCCTACAATGAGCAGTTCTTC.

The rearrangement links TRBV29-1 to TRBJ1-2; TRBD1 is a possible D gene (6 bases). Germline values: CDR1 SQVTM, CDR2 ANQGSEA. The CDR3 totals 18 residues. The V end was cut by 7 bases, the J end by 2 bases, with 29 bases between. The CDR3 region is CSGPPRQGKVPLNYGYTF. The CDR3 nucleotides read TGCAGCGGCCCCCCCCGCCAGGGGAAAGTCCCTCTAAACTATGGCTACACCTTC. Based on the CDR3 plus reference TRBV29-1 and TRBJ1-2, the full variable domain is SAVISQKPSRDICQRGTSLTIQCQVDSQVTMMFWYRQQPGQSLTLIATANQGSEATYESGFVIDKFPISRPNLTFSTLTVSNMSPEDSSIYLCSGPPRQGKVPLNYGYTFGSGTRLTVV.

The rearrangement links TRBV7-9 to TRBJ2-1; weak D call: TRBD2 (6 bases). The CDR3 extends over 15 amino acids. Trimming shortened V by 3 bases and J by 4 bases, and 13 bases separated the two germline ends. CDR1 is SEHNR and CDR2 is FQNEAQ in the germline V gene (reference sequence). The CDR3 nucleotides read TGTGCCAGCAGCTTCGGTAGCGGAACTTACAATGAGCAGTTCTTC. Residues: CASSFGSGTYNEQFF.

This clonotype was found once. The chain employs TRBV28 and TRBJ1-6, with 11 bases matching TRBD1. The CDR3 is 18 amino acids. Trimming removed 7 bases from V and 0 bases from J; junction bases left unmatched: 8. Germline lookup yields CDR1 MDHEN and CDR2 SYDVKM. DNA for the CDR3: TGTGCCAGCATCGTGCGGGACAGGGGGAGCTCCTATAATTCACCCCTCCACTTT. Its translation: CASIVRDRGSSYNSPLHF.

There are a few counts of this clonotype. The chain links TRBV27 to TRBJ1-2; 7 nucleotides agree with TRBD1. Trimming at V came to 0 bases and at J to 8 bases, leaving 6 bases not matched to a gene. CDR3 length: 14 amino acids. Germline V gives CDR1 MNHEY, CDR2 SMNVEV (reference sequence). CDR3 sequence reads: CASSLSGGAEGYTF. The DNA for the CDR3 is TGTGCCAGCAGTTTATCAGGGGGCGCGGAGGGCTACACCTTC.

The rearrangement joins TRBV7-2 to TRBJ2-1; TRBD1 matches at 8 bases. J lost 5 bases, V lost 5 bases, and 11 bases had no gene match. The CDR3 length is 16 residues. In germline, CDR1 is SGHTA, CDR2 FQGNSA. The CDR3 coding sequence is TGTGCCAGCAGCCCATTTACAGGGGGAAGGAACAATGAGCAGTTCTTC. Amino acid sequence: CASSPFTGGRNNEQFF.

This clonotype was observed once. The CDR3 loop is CASSRRLAGGYQETQYF. In nucleotides, the CDR3 is TGTGCCAGCAGCCGCAGACTAGCGGGAGGGTACCAAGAGACCCAGTACTTC. The chain joins TRBV11-2 to TRBJ2-5; 14 bases agree with TRBD2. Germline V gives CDR1 SGHAT, CDR2 FQNNGV. The CDR3 has 17 amino acids. Trimming at V came to 5 bases and at J to 0 bases, leaving 5 bases not matched to a gene.

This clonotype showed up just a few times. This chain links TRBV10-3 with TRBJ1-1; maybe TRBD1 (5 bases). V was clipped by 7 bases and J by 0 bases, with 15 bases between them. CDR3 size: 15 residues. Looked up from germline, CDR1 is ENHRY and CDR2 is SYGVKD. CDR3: CAIKGGAALNTEAFF. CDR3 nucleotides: TGTGCCATCAAGGGCGGGGCGGCCTTGAACACTGAAGCTTTCTTT.

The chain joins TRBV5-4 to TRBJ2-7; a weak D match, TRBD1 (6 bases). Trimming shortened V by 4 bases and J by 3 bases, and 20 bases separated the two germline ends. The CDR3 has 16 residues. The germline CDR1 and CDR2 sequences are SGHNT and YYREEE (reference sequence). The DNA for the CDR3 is TGTGCCAGCAGCGACAGGACCGAGAGACCCCTCTACGAGCAGTACTTC. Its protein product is CASSDRTERPLYEQYF.